This T cell receptor (beta chain) was profiled in a study of blood T cells in healthy people across ages. This clonotype has more than one count but fewer than ten. Its cognate antigen is unknown. The CDR3 loop spans 17 amino acids. V was cut by 6 bases and J by 4 bases, with 24 bases left in between. Then a second PCR, running roughly 7 to 11 cycles, was carried out with a sample-barcoded 5' primer and a J-beta primer mix. TCRdb itself ran the 5' RACE reads through MiXCR, one entry per CDR3 protein. The sample carries about 720,000 distinct CDR3 sequences, 22% recorded once. Regarding the study as a whole: Roughly linearly, TCR beta diversity per million T cells fell as age increased.

The chain uses TRBV12-3 or TRBV12-4 and TRBJ1-1; unclear D gene. The source of this sequence is a man in his 70s in good health. Specimen: blood. The CDR3 bases are TGTGCCAGCAGCACACAAAACCGGGCCCTGCTGGGCACTGAAGCTTTCTTT. Translated: CASSTQNRALLGTEAFF.